These 26 T cell receptor beta chains came from one sample sequenced in a study of T-cell memory formation after mild COVID-19. TCRdb reprocessed the 5' RACE reads via MiXCR and lists one record per CDR3 protein. This table holds about 250,000 distinct CDR3 sequences, 16% found once. What was sequenced was PBMCs or a T cell subset sorted from them (not recorded which). These receptors were obtained from a man aged 18 to 30 who had mild COVID-19 (a few samples of this study predate the infection). Cell type and time point are not known.

The CDR3 sequence: CASSPQEGGYYGYTF. The CDR3 DNA reads as TGTGCCAGCAGCCCCCAGGAGGGGGGGTACTATGGCTACACCTTC. The rearrangement uses TRBV9 and TRBJ1-2, with D maybe TRBD1 (6 bases). Trimming removed 4 bases at V and 3 bases at J, with 16 bases between. In germline, CDR1 is SGDLS, CDR2 YYNGEE. The CDR3 contains 15 residues.

This clonotype was detected only a few times. The genes are TRBV12-3 or TRBV12-4 and TRBJ1-2; D is possibly TRBD1 (6 bases). The CDR3 sequence is 15 residues long. Trimming cost V 1 base and J 5 bases, with 14 bases left between them. The CDR3 sequence: CASSLGGGQLYGYTF. The CDR3 DNA is TGTGCCAGCAGTTTAGGTGGAGGACAGTTATATGGCTACACCTTC.

The chain couples TRBV10-3 to TRBJ1-2, with 9 bases that match TRBD1. The CDR3 has 14 amino acids. Unmatched junction bases numbered 8, after V lost 6 bases and J lost 6 bases. CDR1 and CDR2 (germline): ENHRY, SYGVKD. The CDR3 nucleotides are TGTGCCATCAGGGCTGGACAGGGGTTCGATGGCTACACCTTC. Its translation: CAIRAGQGFDGYTF.

The V gene is TRBV4-2, the J gene TRBJ1-1; D may be TRBD1 (6 bases). The CDR3 is made up of 14 amino acids. Trimming took off 0 bases at V and 4 bases at J, with 9 bases between the two ends. Germline CDR1 is LGHNA and CDR2 is YNFKEQ. The CDR3 protein is CASSQDTGFTEAFF. The CDR3 DNA reads as TGTGCCAGCAGCCAAGATACAGGGTTCACTGAAGCTTTCTTT.

This chain links TRBV30 with TRBJ2-7; a possible D gene is TRBD2 (6 bases). The CDR3 is made up of 13 amino acids. With 4 bases removed from V and 7 bases from J, the gap between germline ends came to 17 bases. The germline V gene encodes CDR1 GTSNPN and CDR2 SVGIG (reference sequence). The chain's CDR3 is CAWKGTAGLEQYF. As DNA, the CDR3 is TGTGCCTGGAAAGGGACCGCGGGATTGGAGCAGTACTTC.

This clonotype has only one observation. This chain joins TRBV7-9 and TRBJ1-3, with a possible D match to TRBD1 (5 bases). Germline V lookup: CDR1 SEHNR, CDR2 FQNEAQ (reference sequence). The CDR3 is 15 residues long. Trimming stripped 6 bases from V and 0 bases from J, with 12 bases between. DNA for the CDR3: TGTGCCAGCAGATCCAGGGCAGGCTCTGGAAACACCATATATTTT. The encoded protein is CASRSRAGSGNTIYF.

This rearrangement joins TRBV12-3 or TRBV12-4 to TRBJ1-1, with D uncertain. Between the trimmed V and J ends, which lost 2 bases and 3 bases, there was a span of 7 bases. This CDR3 is 13 amino acids long. CDR3 coding DNA: TGTGCCAGCAGTTTAAGTCAGTACACTGAAGCTTTCTTT. As protein: CASSLSQYTEAFF.

The V call is TRBV7-2, the J call TRBJ2-7; maybe TRBD1 (5 bases). Trimming shortened V by 8 bases and J by 4 bases, and 15 bases separated the two germline ends. Germline V gene data show CDR1 as SGHTA and CDR2 as FQGNSA. The length of the CDR3 is 13 residues. CDR3: CASRMAGLYEQYV. The CDR3 DNA reads TGTGCCAGCCGAATGGCAGGGCTGTACGAGCAGTACGTC.

The chain uses TRBV18 and TRBJ1-5, with 9 bases identical to TRBD1. From germline, CDR1 is KGHSH and CDR2 LQKENI. Losses at the gene ends were 5 bases for V and 7 bases for J; bases not matched to a gene: 3. The CDR3 is 13 residues long. The CDR3 sequence is CASSEQGAQPQHF. DNA for the CDR3: TGTGCCAGCTCAGAACAGGGGGCCCAGCCCCAGCATTTT.

The sample holds many counts of this clonotype. This rearrangement joins TRBV7-2 to TRBJ2-5; D is unclear. Germline values: CDR1 SGHTA, CDR2 FQGNSA. The length of the CDR3 is 12 residues. The ends were cut back, 5 bases at V and 7 bases at J, with 11 bases in the middle. The DNA of the CDR3 is TGTGCCAGCAGCCCCAAATTGATGACCCAGTACTTC. Translating it yields CASSPKLMTQYF.

This clonotype was seen a few times. The V gene is TRBV3-1, the J gene TRBJ1-1; D gene ambiguous. The CDR3 is made up of 12 amino acids. With 4 bases removed from V and 1 base from J, the gap between germline ends came to 4 bases. Germline CDR1 LGHDT, CDR2 YNNKEL (reference sequence). This chain's CDR3 is CASSLKNTEAFF. DNA of the CDR3: TGTGCCAGCAGCCTGAAGAACACTGAAGCTTTCTTT.

This clonotype was detected only a few times. This chain links TRBV10-3 with TRBJ2-4; 8 bases are a match to TRBD1. CDR1 and CDR2 from the germline V gene are ENHRY and SYGVKD. Trimming at V came to 11 bases and at J to 7 bases, leaving 10 bases not matched to a gene. The CDR3 has 13 amino acids. For the CDR3, the DNA is TGTGCCTCCCAGACAGGGGAGGCCAACATTCAGTACTTC. It yields the protein CASQTGEANIQYF.

The CDR3 is CASSLSAGGRPDTQYF. As DNA, the CDR3 is TGCGCCAGCAGCTTGTCAGCGGGGGGGCGTCCAGATACGCAGTATTTT. The gene calls are TRBV5-1 and TRBJ2-3; TRBD2 matches at 10 bases. V shed 1 base, J shed 4 bases, and the junction held 6 bases outside the gene matches. The germline V gene encodes CDR1 SGHRS and CDR2 YFSETQ. The CDR3 consists of 16 residues.

The chain has TRBV20-1 and TRBJ1-2; TRBD1 matches 7 bases. Germline values: CDR1 DFQATT, CDR2 SNEGSKA (reference sequence). This CDR3 has 13 residues. J lost 0 bases, V lost 3 bases, and 1 base had no gene match. The CDR3 protein is CSARRGPNYGYTF. The CDR3 DNA is TGCAGTGCTAGGAGGGGGCCTAACTATGGCTACACCTTC.

This clonotype came up a few times. V and J are TRBV7-8 and TRBJ1-3; D remains unclear. This CDR3 comprises 18 residues. V was clipped by 1 base and J by 0 bases, with 16 bases between them. Germline V gene data show CDR1 as SGHVS and CDR2 as FQNEAQ. In DNA form, the CDR3 reads TGTGCCAGCAGCTTAGAAGAAACCGGACGGATCTCTGGAAACACCATATATTTT. It translates to CASSLEETGRISGNTIYF.

The chain couples TRBV24-1 to TRBJ1-1, with D maybe TRBD1 (6 bases). Trimming left V 4 bases short and J 1 base short, with 6 bases between. CDR1 is KGHDR and CDR2 is SFDVKD in the germline V gene. This CDR3 has 13 residues. The CDR3 region has the DNA TGTGCCACCAGTGACAGGGGGAACACTGAAGCTTTCTTT. Protein: CATSDRGNTEAFF.

The chain is built from TRBV9 and TRBJ1-1, with 7 nucleotides matching TRBD1. V dropped 0 bases and J dropped 5; count of bases not matched to a gene: 7. This CDR3 spans 15 amino acids. In germline, CDR1 is SGDLS, CDR2 YYNGEE. The CDR3 DNA follows: TGTGCCAGCAGCGTAGCTCCGCAGGGGGATACTGAAGCTTTCTTT. Amino acid sequence: CASSVAPQGDTEAFF.

This clonotype was seen a handful of times. The chain has TRBV2 and TRBJ2-5; weak D call: TRBD1 (5 bases). This CDR3 has 13 amino acids. CDR1 SNHLY and CDR2 FYNNEI come from the germline V gene. V was trimmed by 6 bases and J by 7 bases, leaving 15 bases between them. CDR3 sequence (DNA): TGTGCCAGCAGGAACAGGCTAGTTGGGACCCAGTACTTC. Its protein product is CASRNRLVGTQYF.

The chain is built from TRBV20-1 and TRBJ2-5, with 14 bases identical to TRBD2. The germline gives CDR1 DFQATT, CDR2 SNEGSKA (reference sequence). This CDR3 spans 14 amino acids. V lost 8 bases and J lost 5; bases outside the gene matches: 7. DNA for the CDR3: TGCAGTCCCCGACTAGCGGGGGGGCTTGAGACCCAGTACTTC. It encodes CSPRLAGGLETQYF.

This clonotype was seen a handful of times. The chain combines TRBV7-2 with TRBJ2-3, with unresolved D. Trimming shortened V by 1 base and J by 4 bases, and 18 bases separated the two germline ends. Germline-derived CDR1 and CDR2 are SGHTA and FQGNSA. CDR3 length: 17 amino acids. The CDR3 sequence: CASSLVGGPLGADTQYF. CDR3 bases: TGTGCCAGCAGCTTAGTGGGCGGCCCCCTGGGTGCAGATACGCAGTATTTT.

As to this clonotype: A read error may produce the germline difference seen at one junction end. The chain recombines TRBV27 with TRBJ1-1; the D gene is possibly TRBD1 (6 bases). Germline CDR1 MNHEY, CDR2 SMNVEV (reference sequence). The CDR3 runs to 13 residues. The CDR3 spells CDSSFWGAGEAFF. For the CDR3, the DNA is TGTGACAGCAGTTTCTGGGGGGCCGGTGAAGCTTTCTTT.

CDR3 sequence (DNA): TGTGCCAGCTCACCACCGGGACAGGGCCCTAATCAGCCCCAGCATTTT. Translating it yields CASSPPGQGPNQPQHF. The chain is built from TRBV18 and TRBJ1-5; TRBD1 aligns across 9 bases. Trimming took 0 bases from V and 4 from J; bases not matched to a gene: 4. The CDR3 covers 16 residues. Germline values: CDR1 KGHSH, CDR2 LQKENI.

This clonotype was counted between two and nine times. The J gene is TRBJ1-2, the V gene TRBV2; D gene uncertain. The CDR3 covers 13 residues. Trimming shortened V by 6 bases and J by 4 bases, and 12 bases separated the two germline ends. Germline CDR1 SNHLY, CDR2 FYNNEI. The CDR3 here is CASSSRRIYGYTF. The DNA for the CDR3 is TGTGCCAGCAGCAGTCGACGGATCTATGGCTACACCTTC.

The chain links TRBV6-6 to TRBJ1-2; 7 bases fit TRBD1. CDR1 is MNHNY, CDR2 SVGAGI, per germline (reference sequence). The CDR3 extends over 13 amino acids. V was pared by 7 bases and J by 8 bases, with 10 bases of the junction left unmatched. CDR3 in amino acids: CASTEDRRKGYTF. Here the CDR3 DNA reads TGTGCCAGCACCGAGGACAGGAGGAAGGGCTACACCTTC.

J is TRBJ2-7 and V is TRBV3-1; 8 nucleotides match TRBD1. Germline V lookup: CDR1 LGHDT, CDR2 YNNKEL (reference sequence). V lost 0 bases, J lost 2 bases, and 3 bases stayed unmatched. The CDR3 runs to 15 residues. CDR3 bases: TGTGCCAGCAGCCAAGAGGGGACAGGAACCTACGAGCAGTACTTC. Protein sequence: CASSQEGTGTYEQYF.

The J gene is TRBJ2-2, the V gene TRBV20-1; weak D call: TRBD2 (6 bases). The CDR3 sequence is 14 residues long. Germline V gives CDR1 DFQATT, CDR2 SNEGSKA (reference sequence). Trimming left V 6 bases short and J 0 bases short, with 11 bases between. The chain's CDR3 is CSAEGLTNTGELFF. The CDR3 nucleotides are TGCAGTGCGGAGGGGTTAACGAACACCGGGGAGCTGTTTTTT.